Sequencing of this T cell receptor (beta chain) was carried out in a study of cytomegalovirus exposure and HLA in healthy donors. The PCR was carried out with 60 Vbeta primers and 13 Jbeta primers. Clones were sequenced by immunoSEQ multiplex PCR, and TCRdb holds only the in-frame ones, with some missing. The sample contains under 200,000 clones, approximately 71% of which appear only once. Study conclusions and caveats: Later analysis identified 16,951 TCR beta sequences associated with HLA alleles, using a false discovery rate threshold of 0.05. Across donors, sequencing depth was assumed by presence/absence analyses to be roughly uniform. It was reportedly the case that the classifier diagnosed cytomegalovirus status with high specificity and sensitivity.

There are 16 residues in the CDR3. The trim removed 3 bases at V and 5 bases at J, leaving 9 bases unmatched. Germline V gene sequence: CDR1 KGHSH, CDR2 LQKENI. Regarding this clone: Its antigen remains unknown.

Sequenced: PBMCs. The V and J genes are TRBV18 and TRBJ2-2; TRBD2 agrees at 7 bases. This clonotype was obtained from a woman between 18 and 29 years old in good health and CMV-seropositive. The CDR3: CASSPEAGDLTGELFF. CDR3 nucleotides: TGTGCCAGCTCACCCGAGGCGGGAGATCTGACCGGGGAGCTGTTTTTT.